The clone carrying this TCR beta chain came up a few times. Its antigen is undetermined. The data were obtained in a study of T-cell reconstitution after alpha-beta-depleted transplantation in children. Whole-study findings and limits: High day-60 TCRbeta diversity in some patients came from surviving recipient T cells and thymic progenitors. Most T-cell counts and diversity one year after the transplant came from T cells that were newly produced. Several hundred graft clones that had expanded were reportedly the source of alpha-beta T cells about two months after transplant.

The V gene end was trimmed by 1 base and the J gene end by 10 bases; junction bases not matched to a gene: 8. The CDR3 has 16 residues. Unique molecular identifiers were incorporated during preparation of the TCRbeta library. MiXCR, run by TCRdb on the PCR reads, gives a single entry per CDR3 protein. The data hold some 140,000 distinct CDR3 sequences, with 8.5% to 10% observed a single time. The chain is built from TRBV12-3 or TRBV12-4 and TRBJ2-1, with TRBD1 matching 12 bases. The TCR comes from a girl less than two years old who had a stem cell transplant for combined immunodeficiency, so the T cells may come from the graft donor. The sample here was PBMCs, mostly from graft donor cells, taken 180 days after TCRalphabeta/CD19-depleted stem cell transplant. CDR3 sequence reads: CASSLGWGTGGREQFF. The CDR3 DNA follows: TGTGCCAGCAGTTTAGGCTGGGGGACAGGGGGCAGGGAGCAGTTCTTC.